This record looks at one T cell receptor beta chain sequence and its context. The entry originates in a study of control samples from healthy donors and cancer patients. Generated by immunoSEQ multiplex PCR, the TCRdb table keeps only in-frame clones and is missing some. The repertoire includes under 200,000 clones, roughly 92% of them detected once, and 0.68% sits in the top ten. Sequenced: blood. The origin of this receptor is a woman aged 25-40 years in good health.

Here the CDR3 DNA reads TGTGCCAGCAGCTTACTATCTGCTGGAGAGACCCAGTACTTC. Translation: CASSLLSAGETQYF. The V call is TRBV7-9, the J call TRBJ2-5; no clear D. This CDR3 has 14 amino acids. V lost 2 bases, J lost 4 bases, and 11 bases lay in between. Germline assignment: CDR1 SEHNR and CDR2 FQNEAQ (reference sequence).